One and the same sample provided the 10 T cell receptor beta chains below, sequenced in a study of Ad26.COV2.S vaccination and SARS-CoV-2 variants (dated by TCRdb to 2020 to 2023). Library prep was done by the immunoSEQ multiplex PCR assay. TCRdb's version of the immuneACCESS table is confined to in-frame rearrangements and falls short of the full clone set. An unresolved V gene accounts for under half of the shortfall where checked; the remainder is of unknown origin. The sample includes 300,000 to 400,000 clones, with approximately 81% observed a single time. Around 3% of the sample rests with the top ten. Explained via the paper, the treatment or condition label denotes: some 19 received Ad26.COV2.S at low or high dose, single or two shots; several received placebo; per-sample allocation not given. Repertoires of vaccine and placebo recipients were sequenced from samples collected on day 63 after the first injection.

The sequenced sample was peripheral blood, obtained in a trial of Ad26.COV2.S vaccine versus placebo. These receptor sequences come from a person between 18 and 65 years old who received the Ad26.COV2.S COVID-19 vaccine or a placebo.

As for this clone: Compared with germline, one end of the junction differs, possibly owing to a read error. J is TRBJ1-4 and V is TRBV24-1; D is perhaps TRBD1 (6 bases). Germline loops: CDR1 KGHDR, CDR2 SFDVKD. The CDR3 is 12 residues long. CDR3 DNA sequence: TGTGCCACCAGTGACCGTTCTCCTAGGGGGGGGTTT. Its translation is CATSDRSPRGGF.

The V call is TRBV7-2, the J call TRBJ2-1; 8 nucleotides match TRBD2. CDR3 length equals 14 residues. V dropped 6 bases and J dropped 6; count of bases not matched to a gene: 7. CDR1 is SGHTA, CDR2 FQGNSA, per germline. The CDR3, as DNA: TGTGCCAGCAGTCCCGGGACTAGACGCAATGAGCAGTTCTTC. Residues: CASSPGTRRNEQFF.

This chain connects TRBV30 to TRBJ2-5, with D unclear. V was trimmed by 1 base and J by 2 bases, leaving 8 bases between them. The CDR3 is 13 residues long. From germline, CDR1 is GTSNPN and CDR2 SVGIG (reference sequence). The CDR3 loop is CAWSAGSQETQYF. The CDR3 nucleotides read TGTGCCTGGAGTGCTGGATCTCAAGAGACCCAGTACTTC.

V gene TRBV7-9 combines with J gene TRBJ2-1, with D possibly matching TRBD1 (6 bases). The germline V gene encodes CDR1 SEHNR and CDR2 FQNEAQ (reference sequence). V dropped 5 bases and J dropped 10 bases, with 21 bases sitting between them. The CDR3 has 15 residues. The DNA of the CDR3 is TGTGCCAGCAGCGCCTCCGGGACAACCGCACGGGAGCAGTTCTTC. Protein product: CASSASGTTAREQFF.

The J gene is TRBJ2-7, the V gene TRBV10-3; 7 positions agree with TRBD2. The CDR3 loop spans 18 amino acids. CDR1 and CDR2 (germline): ENHRY, SYGVKD. Unmatched junction bases numbered 19, after V lost 6 bases and J lost 2 bases. The CDR3 sequence is CAISPRQGLTEVTYEQYF. CDR3 in DNA: TGTGCCATCAGCCCGCGGCAGGGACTAACAGAGGTAACCTACGAGCAGTACTTC.

The rearrangement uses TRBV29-1 and TRBJ2-3; 13 bases are shared with TRBD2. The CDR3 is made up of 15 amino acids. V was pared by 4 bases and J by 5 bases, with 6 bases of the junction left unmatched. The germline V gene has CDR1 SQVTM and CDR2 ANQGSEA. The CDR3 reads CSVGVTSGRRDTQYF. The DNA for the CDR3 is TGCAGCGTTGGGGTGACTAGCGGGAGGAGAGATACGCAGTATTTT.

A few counts support this clone. The rearrangement uses TRBV27 and TRBJ2-7; 8 positions agree with TRBD1. J gave up 5 bases and V 5 bases, and 23 bases lay outside the gene matches. CDR1 and CDR2 from the germline V gene are MNHEY and SMNVEV (reference sequence). The CDR3 is 19 amino acids. The CDR3 reads CASSPRSLNEWTGLHEQYF. The CDR3 region has the DNA TGTGCCAGCAGTCCACGATCGTTAAACGAATGGACAGGGCTCCACGAGCAGTACTTC.

The CDR3 protein is CASRDYSYNEQFF. The CDR3 region has the DNA TGCGCCAGCCGGGACTATTCCTACAATGAGCAGTTCTTC. The J gene is TRBJ2-1, the V gene TRBV5-1; 7 nucleotides align to TRBD2. Germline V lookup: CDR1 SGHRS, CDR2 YFSETQ. Losses at the gene ends were 7 bases for V and 1 base for J; bases not matched to a gene: 2. This CDR3 is 13 amino acids long. The variable domain in full, with the rest retrieved from reference TRBV5-1 and TRBJ2-1, is KAGVTQTPRYLIKTRGQQVTLSCSPISGHRSVSWYQQTPGQGLQFLFEYFSETQRNKGNFPGRFSGRQFSNSRSEMNVSTLELGDSALYLCASRDYSYNEQFFGPGTRLTVL.

The chain has TRBV7-8 and TRBJ2-2; no clear D. Trimming removed 2 bases at V and 2 bases at J, with 15 bases between. Germline-derived CDR1 and CDR2 are SGHVS and FQNEAQ. This CDR3 spans 17 amino acids. CDR3 DNA sequence: TGTGCCAGCAGCTTAAGGGCGGAGACACTAAACACCGGGGAGCTGTTTTTT. Translated: CASSLRAETLNTGELFF. Looking up the rest from reference TRBV7-8 and TRBJ2-2 gives the full variable domain: GAGVSQSPRYKVAKRGQDVALRCDPISGHVSLFWYQQALGQGPEFLTYFQNEAQLDKSGLPSDRFFAERPEGSVSTLKIQRTQQEDSAVYLCASSLRAETLNTGELFFGEGSRLTVL.

The J gene is TRBJ2-5, the V gene TRBV29-1; D is possibly TRBD2 (7 bases). The germline V gene encodes CDR1 SQVTM and CDR2 ANQGSEA. This CDR3 region has 12 residues. This CDR3 is CAGALYQETQYF. The CDR3 nucleotides read TGCGCGGGGGCCCTTTACCAAGAGACCCAGTACTTC.